The 5 T cell receptor beta chains below were found in one sample sequenced in a study of T-cell memory formation after mild COVID-19. TCRdb independently ran MiXCR on the 5' RACE reads; one entry per CDR3 protein. The profile shows approximately 240,000 distinct CDR3 sequences, about a sixth of them singletons. Sequenced input: PBMCs or a T cell subset sorted from them (not recorded which). The source of these receptors is a man younger than 35 who had mild COVID-19 (a few samples of this study predate the infection). Cell type and time point are not known.

This clonotype was seen many times. The rearrangement joins TRBV18 to TRBJ2-5; 7 nucleotides align to TRBD1. Unmatched junction bases numbered 5, after V lost 4 bases and J lost 3 bases. CDR1 KGHSH and CDR2 LQKENI come from the germline V gene. CDR3 length: 14 amino acids. The CDR3, as DNA: TGTGCCAGCTCACGACTCACAGGGGAAGAGACCCAGTACTTC. Residues: CASSRLTGEETQYF.

The chain's CDR3 is CASSSGVGILGGANVLTF. CDR3 coding DNA: TGTGCCAGCAGCTCCGGGGTGGGGATCCTCGGTGGGGCCAACGTCCTGACTTTC. This chain links TRBV7-9 with TRBJ2-6; TRBD2 might be the D (5 bases). CDR1 is SEHNR, CDR2 FQNEAQ, per germline (reference sequence). This CDR3 spans 18 amino acids. V was trimmed by 4 bases and J by 3 bases, leaving 19 bases between them.

This clonotype has only a few counts. The J gene is TRBJ2-5, the V gene TRBV7-2; D gene ambiguous. V dropped 2 bases and J dropped 2 bases, with 9 bases sitting between them. CDR3 length equals 14 residues. The germline V gene encodes CDR1 SGHTA and CDR2 FQGNSA. The CDR3 sequence: CASSLNGRQETQYF. The CDR3 bases are TGTGCCAGCAGCTTAAACGGCAGACAAGAGACCCAGTACTTC.

This clonotype was counted a few times. The V gene is TRBV24-1, the J gene TRBJ2-2, with D possibly being TRBD1 or TRBD2 (5 bases each). This CDR3 has 12 amino acids. The V gene lost 5 bases and the J gene lost 6 bases, with 6 bases spanning the gap. Germline V lookup: CDR1 KGHDR, CDR2 SFDVKD. Here the CDR3 DNA reads TGTGCCACCAGTGGAGGGGCCGGGGAGCTGTTTTTT. This codes for CATSGGAGELFF.

This clonotype was seen repeatedly, ten times or more. V is TRBV12-5 and J is TRBJ2-3; tentatively, D is TRBD1 (6 bases). This CDR3 is built from 13 residues. CDR1 and CDR2 from the germline V gene are LGHNT and FRNRAP. Trimming pared 6 bases from V and 4 bases from J, leaving 11 bases between. The CDR3 reads CASGTDRSDTQYF. CDR3 coding DNA: TGTGCTAGTGGCACTGACAGGTCAGATACGCAGTATTTT.